The entry below gives a single TCR beta chain sequence along with its context. The antigen is not known. The germline V gene has CDR1 ENHRY and CDR2 SYGVKD. J lost 1 base, V lost 4 bases, and 0 bases had no gene match. This CDR3 region has 14 residues. The record originates from a study of fetal regulatory T cell absence and autoimmunity. Overall study: Exocrine pancreas autoimmunity occurred in IPEX patients lacking clinical diabetes. Broader study findings: Pancreas TCRs were oligoclonally enriched versus cord blood, some clones over 80-fold.

The method was immunoSEQ multiplex PCR; TCRdb's version includes in-frame clones alone and lacks a portion of them. The repertoire holds about 46,000 clones, roughly 80% seen once, with roughly 0.37% in the top ten. The chain has TRBV10-3 and TRBJ2-2, with 7 bases matching TRBD2. This clonotype was sampled from a newborn boy with IPEX syndrome. Source material: cord blood. CDR3 in DNA: TGTGCCATCAGTGCTAGCGGGAACACCGGGGAGCTGTTTTTT. This gives the protein CAISASGNTGELFF.